The 3 T cell receptor beta chains below all came from one sample that was sequenced in a study of cytomegalovirus exposure and HLA in healthy donors. Primers for the PCR totalled 60 Vbeta and 13 Jbeta. Method: immunoSEQ multiplex PCR; TCRdb's copy keeps in-frame clones and lacks some. The profile shows 120,000 or so clones, around 75% of them singletons. What was sequenced was PBMCs. These receptors came from a woman aged 50 to 60 in good health and CMV-seropositive.

The chain is built from TRBV29-1 and TRBJ2-7; 8 bases align to TRBD2. V was clipped by 7 bases and J by 3 bases; unmatched bases: 5. The CDR3 runs 12 residues. Germline V gene sequence: CDR1 SQVTM, CDR2 ANQGSEA. The CDR3 here is CSAGAGGYEQYF. For the CDR3, the DNA is TGCAGCGCTGGGGCGGGGGGCTACGAGCAGTACTTC.

The chain links TRBV5-1 to TRBJ2-1; TRBD1 aligns across 12 bases. The V and J ends lost 4 bases and 14 bases, in that order; junction bases with no gene match: 4. Germline CDR1 reads SGHRS; CDR2 reads YFSETQ. The CDR3 has 12 amino acids. DNA of the CDR3: TGCGCCAGCAGCACGGGACAGGGGGCTAAGTTCTTC. It is translated as CASSTGQGAKFF.

In its sample, this clone was seen a few times. This chain joins TRBV9 and TRBJ1-2; D gene unclear. The germline V and J ends were trimmed by 7 bases and 2 bases, with 9 bases remaining between them. This CDR3 is built from 12 residues. CDR1 and CDR2 (germline): SGDLS, YYNGEE. In nucleotides, the CDR3 is TGTGCCAGCGGTGAGATAAACTATGGCTACACCTTC. Its protein is CASGEINYGYTF.